These T cell receptor beta chains were read from a single sample in a study of CD8 T cells in ankylosing spondylitis. One entry per CDR3 protein results from TCRdb running MiXCR on the 5' RACE reads. Of hundreds of thousands of distinct CDR3 sequences in the sample, roughly a third were seen once. Sequenced material: blood, either unsorted or a sorted T cell fraction (not recorded which). The receptors shown here come from a male donor with ankylosing spondylitis or in good health (not recorded which). The CDR3 runs from the conserved cysteine through the conserved F or W. A D gene is named only where the DNA matches it firmly. The size field is filled for only some rows; it gives once, few, many or a size class.

TRBJ1-2,TRBV28,NA,once,CASSLYQGNYGYTF,TGTGCCAGCAGTTTATACCAGGGGAACTATGGCTACACCTTC
TRBJ2-5,TRBV15,TRBD2,NA,CATSMRGGLQETQYF,TGTGCCACCAGCATGCGCGGGGGGCTCCAAGAGACCCAGTACTTC
TRBJ2-7,TRBV7-9,NA,NA,CASSSTDYEQYF,TGTGCCAGCAGCTCGACCGACTACGAGCAGTACTTC
TRBJ2-5,TRBV15,NA,few,CATSLRAQPEETQYF,TGTGCCACCAGCCTAAGAGCCCAGCCAGAAGAGACCCAGTACTTC
TRBJ2-5,TRBV15,NA,NA,CATSPSGGGETQYF,TGTGCCACCAGCCCGAGCGGAGGGGGGGAGACCCAGTACTTC
TRBJ1-6,TRBV27,TRBD1,NA,CASRDSYSPLHF,TGTGCCAGTAGGGACAGCTATTCACCCCTCCACTTT
TRBJ2-2,TRBV12-3/TRBV12-4,NA,NA,CASSFVTVGTGELFF,TGTGCCAGCAGTTTCGTCACCGTTGGCACCGGGGAGCTGTTTTTT
TRBJ2-3,TRBV20-1,TRBD1,few,CSASGTANTDTQYF,TGCAGTGCTTCAGGGACAGCCAACACAGATACGCAGTATTTT
TRBJ2-1,TRBV12-3/TRBV12-4,NA,NA,CASSSGGPYNEQFF,TGTGCCAGCAGTTCCGGGGGGCCCTACAATGAGCAGTTCTTC
TRBJ1-6,TRBV7-9,TRBD1,NA,CASSSQGDSPLHF,TGTGCCAGCAGCTCCCAGGGGGATTCACCCCTCCACTTT
TRBJ2-4,TRBV20-1,TRBD1,NA,CSARWTGKNIQYF,TGCAGTGCTCGGTGGACAGGGAAAAACATTCAGTACTTC
TRBJ2-3,TRBV29-1,NA,NA,CSASTGSSTDTQYF,TGCAGCGCCAGTACAGGGTCTAGCACAGATACGCAGTATTTT
TRBJ2-3,TRBV12-3/TRBV12-4,TRBD1,few,CASRQGWDTQYF,TGTGCCAGCAGACAGGGGTGGGATACGCAGTATTTT
TRBJ2-3,TRBV10-3,TRBD2,NA,CAISASRPSSGDGDTQYF,TGTGCCATCAGTGCCTCTAGACCTTCTAGCGGGGATGGAGATACGCAGTATTTT
TRBJ2-5,TRBV3-1,NA,NA,CASSQGQRYQETQYF,TGTGCCAGCAGCCAAGGGCAGAGGTACCAAGAGACCCAGTACTTC
TRBJ2-1,TRBV3-1,NA,NA,CASSQPGSLHNEQFF,TGTGCCAGCAGCCAACCCGGCAGTCTTCACAATGAGCAGTTCTTC
TRBJ2-3,TRBV29-1,NA,few,CSVGPMTTDTQYF,TGCAGCGTGGGTCCCATGACCACAGATACGCAGTATTTT
TRBJ1-4,TRBV7-8,NA,NA,CASSRRRDRPNEKLFF,TGTGCCAGCAGCCGACGTCGCGACAGACCTAATGAAAAACTGTTTTTT
TRBJ2-3,TRBV29-1,TRBD1,many,CSVVDRGRTDTQYF,TGCAGCGTGGTGGACAGGGGCCGCACAGATACGCAGTATTTT
TRBJ1-5,TRBV12-3/TRBV12-4,NA,NA,CASSLRQVNQPQHF,TGTGCCAGCAGCCTTCGACAGGTCAATCAGCCCCAGCATTTT
TRBJ1-3,TRBV7-9,NA,NA,CASSLVRSGNTIYF,TGTGCCAGCAGCTTAGTAAGGTCTGGAAACACCATATATTTT
TRBJ2-3,TRBV20-1,NA,few,CSAEAEDYIITDTQYF,TGCAGTGCCGAGGCCGAGGACTATATAATCACAGATACGCAGTATTTT
TRBJ2-5,TRBV5-5,TRBD1,NA,CASSQDRRYQETQYF,TGTGCCAGCAGCCAGGACAGGCGTTACCAAGAGACCCAGTACTTC
TRBJ2-1,TRBV10-2,TRBD2,few,CASSESAEAGGDEQFF,TGCGCCAGCAGTGAGTCCGCCGAAGCGGGGGGGGATGAGCAGTTCTTC
TRBJ2-3,TRBV10-3,NA,NA,CAISAGVGDTQYF,TGTGCCATCAGTGCGGGGGTCGGAGATACGCAGTATTTT
TRBJ2-1,TRBV29-1,NA,few,CSAGEVVGNEQFF,TGCAGCGCAGGGGAAGTCGTCGGAAATGAGCAGTTCTTC
TRBJ1-2,TRBV29-1,NA,few,CSVVLGLANYGYTF,TGCAGCGTTGTGTTGGGACTAGCTAACTATGGCTACACCTTC
TRBJ2-7,TRBV20-1,NA,NA,CSASGSRNF,TGCAGTGCCTCAGGGTCTCGGAACTTC
TRBJ2-7,TRBV5-1,NA,NA,CASSPGTSEKKQYF,TGCGCCAGCAGCCCCGGGACATCAGAAAAGAAGCAGTACTTC
TRBJ2-1,TRBV15,NA,NA,CATSSGGLNNEQFF,TGTGCCACCAGCAGCGGGGGGCTCAACAATGAGCAGTTCTTC
TRBJ2-5,TRBV12-3/TRBV12-4,NA,NA,CASSSRPEGARTQYF,TGTGCCAGCAGTAGCCGACCGGAGGGGGCGCGGACCCAGTACTTC
TRBJ1-1,TRBV20-1,NA,few,CSAPDLPSTEAFF,TGCAGTGCCCCGGATCTTCCTTCCACTGAAGCTTTCTTT
TRBJ2-5,TRBV10-3,NA,once,CATGPGGGETQYF,TGTGCCACCGGGCCCGGAGGAGGGGAGACCCAGTACTTC
TRBJ1-2,TRBV5-6,NA,NA,CASSLVGVMAYGYTF,TGTGCCAGCAGCTTGGTCGGGGTAATGGCCTATGGCTACACCTTC
TRBJ1-1,TRBV5-1,NA,NA,CASSSRAGTEAFF,TGCGCCAGCAGCTCAAGGGCTGGGACTGAAGCTTTCTTT
TRBJ2-1,TRBV18,TRBD1,NA,CASSPGQPQNNEQFF,TGTGCCAGCTCACCGGGACAGCCCCAAAACAATGAGCAGTTCTTC
TRBJ2-7,TRBV7-2,NA,few,CASSSFLGRTYEQYF,TGTGCCAGCAGCTCCTTCCTAGGCCGTACCTACGAGCAGTACTTC
TRBJ1-1,TRBV12-3/TRBV12-4,NA,NA,CASSTTGPAFF,TGTGCCAGCAGTACTACAGGGCCAGCTTTCTTT
TRBJ1-2,TRBV2,NA,NA,CASRREGLGGYTF,TGTGCCAGCAGGAGGGAAGGATTGGGGGGCTACACCTTC
TRBJ1-6,TRBV20-1,NA,NA,CSASRVADSPLHF,TGCAGTGCCAGTAGGGTAGCCGATTCACCCCTCCACTTT
TRBJ2-1,TRBV20-1,NA,few,CSASDPNRWGEQFF,TGCAGTGCTAGCGATCCTAACAGGTGGGGTGAGCAGTTCTTC
TRBJ1-4,TRBV21-1,NA,few,CASSKGKPAEKLFF,TGTGCCAGCAGCAAGGGCAAGCCGGCGGAAAAACTGTTTTTT
TRBJ2-3,TRBV4-1,NA,NA,CASRSLGFPQDTQYF,TGCGCCAGCAGGTCCTTGGGATTTCCTCAAGATACGCAGTATTTT
TRBJ1-1,TRBV29-1,NA,few,CSVTLGPDGTEAFF,TGCAGCGTCACCCTCGGACCGGACGGCACTGAAGCTTTCTTT